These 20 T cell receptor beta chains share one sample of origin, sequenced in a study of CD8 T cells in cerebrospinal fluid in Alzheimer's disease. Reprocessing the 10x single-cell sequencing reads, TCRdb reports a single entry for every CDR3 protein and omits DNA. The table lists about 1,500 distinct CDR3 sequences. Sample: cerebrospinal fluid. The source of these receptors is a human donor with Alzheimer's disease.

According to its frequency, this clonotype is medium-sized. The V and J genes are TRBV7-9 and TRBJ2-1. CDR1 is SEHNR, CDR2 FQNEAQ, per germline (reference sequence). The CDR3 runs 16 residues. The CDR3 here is CASSSRTSSSYNEQFF.

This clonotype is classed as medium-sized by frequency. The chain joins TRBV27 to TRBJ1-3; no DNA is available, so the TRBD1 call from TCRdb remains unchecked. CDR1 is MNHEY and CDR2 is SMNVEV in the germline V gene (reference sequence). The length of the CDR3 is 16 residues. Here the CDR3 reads CASRPNAVGGSNTIYF.

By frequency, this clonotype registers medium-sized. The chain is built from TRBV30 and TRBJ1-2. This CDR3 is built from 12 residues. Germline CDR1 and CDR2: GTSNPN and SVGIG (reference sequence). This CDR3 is CAWSARDSGYTF.

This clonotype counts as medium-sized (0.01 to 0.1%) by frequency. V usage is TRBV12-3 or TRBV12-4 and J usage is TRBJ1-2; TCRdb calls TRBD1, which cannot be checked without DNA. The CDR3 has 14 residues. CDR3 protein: CASSPTGPNYGYTF.

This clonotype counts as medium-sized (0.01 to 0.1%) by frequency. The CDR3 region is CSADGRTGAGNTIYF. The chain is built from TRBV20-1 and TRBJ1-3. Germline V gene lookup returns CDR1 DFQATT and CDR2 SNEGSKA (reference sequence). There are 15 residues in the CDR3.

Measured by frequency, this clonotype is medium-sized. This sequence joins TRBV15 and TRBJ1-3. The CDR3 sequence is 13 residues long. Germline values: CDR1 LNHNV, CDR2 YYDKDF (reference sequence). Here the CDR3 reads CATSMGSGNTIYF.

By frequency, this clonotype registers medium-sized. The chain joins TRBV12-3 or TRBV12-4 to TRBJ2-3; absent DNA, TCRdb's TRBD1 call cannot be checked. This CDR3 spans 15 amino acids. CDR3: CASSMGGAGTDTQYF.

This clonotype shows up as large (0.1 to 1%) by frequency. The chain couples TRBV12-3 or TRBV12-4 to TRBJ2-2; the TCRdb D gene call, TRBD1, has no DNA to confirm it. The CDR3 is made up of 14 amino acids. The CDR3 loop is CASGQGMNTGELFF.

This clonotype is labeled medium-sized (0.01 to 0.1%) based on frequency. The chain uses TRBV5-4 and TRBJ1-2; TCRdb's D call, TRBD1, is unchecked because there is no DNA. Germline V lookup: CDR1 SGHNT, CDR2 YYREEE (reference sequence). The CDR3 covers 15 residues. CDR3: CASSPPGRIDYGYTF.

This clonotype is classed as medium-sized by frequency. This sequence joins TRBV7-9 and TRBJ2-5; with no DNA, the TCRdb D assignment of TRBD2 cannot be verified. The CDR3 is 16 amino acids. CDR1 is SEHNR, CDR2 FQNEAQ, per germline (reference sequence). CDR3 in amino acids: CASSNRLAGVSETQYF.

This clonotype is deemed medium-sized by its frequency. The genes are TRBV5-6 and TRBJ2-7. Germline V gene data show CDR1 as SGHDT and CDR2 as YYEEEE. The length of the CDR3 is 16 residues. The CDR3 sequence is CASSLLGSGDSYEQYF.

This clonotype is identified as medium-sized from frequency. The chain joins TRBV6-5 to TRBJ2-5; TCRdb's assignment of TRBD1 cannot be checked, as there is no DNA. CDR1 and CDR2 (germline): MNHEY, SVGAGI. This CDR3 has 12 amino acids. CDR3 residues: CASSPREETQYF.

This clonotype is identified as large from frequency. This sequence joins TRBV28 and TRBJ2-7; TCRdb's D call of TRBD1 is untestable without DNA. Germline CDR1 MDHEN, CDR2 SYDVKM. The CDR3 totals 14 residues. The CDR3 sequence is CASRPDRGGDEQYF.

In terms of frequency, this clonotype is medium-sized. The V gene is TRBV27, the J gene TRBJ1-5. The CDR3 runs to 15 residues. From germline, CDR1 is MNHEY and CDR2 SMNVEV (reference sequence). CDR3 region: CASSLSIDSNQPQHF.

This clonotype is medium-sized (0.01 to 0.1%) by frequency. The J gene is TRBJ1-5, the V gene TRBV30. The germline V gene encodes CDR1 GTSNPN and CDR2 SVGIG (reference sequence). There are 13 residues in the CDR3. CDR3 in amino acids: CAWSGGSNQPQHF.

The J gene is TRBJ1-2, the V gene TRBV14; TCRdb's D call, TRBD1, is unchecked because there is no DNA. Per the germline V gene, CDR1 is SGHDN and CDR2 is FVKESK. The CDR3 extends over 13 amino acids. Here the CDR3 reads CASSQGDTYGYTF.

CDR3 sequence reads: CASSLSLIETQYF. The chain links TRBV7-6 to TRBJ2-5. The CDR3 is 13 residues long. Germline loops: CDR1 SGHVS, CDR2 FNYEAQ.

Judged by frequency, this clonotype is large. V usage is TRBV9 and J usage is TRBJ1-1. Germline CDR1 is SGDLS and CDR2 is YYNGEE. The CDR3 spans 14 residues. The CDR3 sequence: CASSPLKLGTEAFF.

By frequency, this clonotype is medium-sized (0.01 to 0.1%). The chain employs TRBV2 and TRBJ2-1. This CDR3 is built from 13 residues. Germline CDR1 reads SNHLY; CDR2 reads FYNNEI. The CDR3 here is CASESVFYNEQFF. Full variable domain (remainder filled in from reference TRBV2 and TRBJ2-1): EPEVTQTPSHQVTQMGQEVILRCVPISNHLYFYWYRQILGQKVEFLVSFYNNEISEKSEIFDDQFSVERPDGSNFTLKIRSTKLEDSAMYFCASESVFYNEQFFGPGTRLTVL.

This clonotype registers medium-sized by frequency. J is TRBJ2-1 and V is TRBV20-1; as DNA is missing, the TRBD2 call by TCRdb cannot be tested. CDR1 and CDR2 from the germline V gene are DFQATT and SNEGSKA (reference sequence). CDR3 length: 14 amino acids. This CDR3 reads CSAPRGSGNNEQFF.